These 18 T cell receptor beta chains came from one sample sequenced in a study of T cells in Graves' hyperthyroidism and ophthalmopathy. RNA transcripts yielded amplified TCR beta CDR3 regions. The study used the HTBI primer set for a first-round RT-PCR of the TCR CDR3. In TCRdb, the multiplex PCR reads were re-called with MiXCR into one record per CDR3 protein. The sample records under 700,000 distinct CDR3 sequences, around 46% being singletons. Sequencing was performed on peripheral blood or thyroid tissue (not recorded which). All receptors come from a woman aged 18-29 years with Graves' hyperthyroidism.

The table lists this clonotype with many counts. This CDR3 reads CSVLWDRKETQYF. CDR3 bases: TGCAGCGTTTTGTGGGACAGGAAAGAGACCCAGTACTTC. The chain combines TRBV29-1 with TRBJ2-5; 8 nucleotides agree with TRBD1. Germline assignment: CDR1 SQVTM and CDR2 ANQGSEA. V shed 5 bases, J shed 3 bases, and the junction held 5 bases outside the gene matches. The CDR3 totals 13 residues.

This rearrangement joins TRBV7-2 to TRBJ2-2; 9 nucleotides align to TRBD1. The CDR3 contains 17 residues. With V trimmed by 2 bases and J by 3 bases, 7 bases remained unmatched. Germline lookup yields CDR1 SGHTA and CDR2 FQGNSA. In nucleotides, the CDR3 is TGTGCCAGCAGCTTAAACTCGGGACAGGGCCACACCGGGGAGCTGTTTTTT. Translating it yields CASSLNSGQGHTGELFF.

For this clonotype: A read error may produce the germline difference seen at one junction end. The chain recombines TRBV2 with TRBJ2-2; the D call may be TRBD1 or TRBD2 (5 bases each). The CDR3 is 16 residues long. Looked up from germline, CDR1 is SNHLY and CDR2 is FYNNEI. The CDR3 DNA sequence: TGTGCCGGCAGCTTATGGGACCCGCCGGTCACCGGGGAGCTGTTTTTT. Translated, it gives CAGSLWDPPVTGELFF.

DNA for the CDR3: TGTGCCAGCAGCTTAACTAGCGGCCTAGATACGCAGTATTTT. Translated: CASSLTSGLDTQYF. The chain combines TRBV7-6 with TRBJ2-3, with 8 bases aligning to TRBD2. This CDR3 region has 14 residues. The V gene end was trimmed by 2 bases and the J gene end by 5 bases; junction bases not matched to a gene: 3. Germline V gene data show CDR1 as SGHVS and CDR2 as FNYEAQ.

The J gene is TRBJ1-1, the V gene TRBV29-1; tentative D call: TRBD1 (5 bases). The CDR3 has 13 amino acids. V was trimmed by 6 bases and J by 4 bases, leaving 15 bases between them. Germline V gene sequence: CDR1 SQVTM, CDR2 ANQGSEA. In nucleotides, the CDR3 is TGCAGCGTCCACGGGCAGGGAAGCACTGAAGCTTTCTTT. Translation gives CSVHGQGSTEAFF.

About this clonotype: No conserved phenylalanine or tryptophan ends this CDR3, so it is likely a read error. The chain employs TRBV7-9 and TRBJ1-2; D remains unclear. Germline assignment: CDR1 SEHNR and CDR2 FQNEAQ (reference sequence). Deletions cut 3 bases from V and 5 bases from J, with 7 bases between. This CDR3 has 12 residues. The CDR3 DNA follows: TGTGCCAGCAGCTTGGGCGGGTATGGCTACACCCTC. Protein: CASSLGGYGYTL.

This clonotype was recorded a few times. V is TRBV2 and J is TRBJ2-7; 10 bases match TRBD2. The CDR3 is 16 amino acids. CDR1 and CDR2 from the germline V gene are SNHLY and FYNNEI. V dropped 6 bases and J dropped 1; count of bases not matched to a gene: 9. CDR3 loop: CASRARLAGDSYEQYF. The DNA for the CDR3 is TGTGCCAGCAGGGCACGACTAGCGGGTGATTCCTACGAGCAGTACTTC.

Note on this clonotype: The junction and the germline gene differ at one end; a read error may be behind it. The chain combines TRBV7-7 with TRBJ2-3, with unresolved D. The CDR3 consists of 15 residues. Per the germline V gene, CDR1 is SSHAT and CDR2 is FNYEAQ (reference sequence). The CDR3 DNA reads TGTGCTAGCAGCTTAGCCTACGGGAGCACAGATACGCAGTATTTT. This encodes CASSLAYGSTDTQYF.

CDR3 DNA sequence: TGTGCCAGCAGCTCACCACCGGGGAACACTGAAGCTTTCTTT. This translates into CASSSPPGNTEAFF. The chain joins TRBV2 to TRBJ1-1; no firm D call. Trimming took 6 bases from V and 1 from J, leaving 12 bases between them. The germline CDR1 and CDR2 sequences are SNHLY and FYNNEI. This CDR3 has 14 amino acids.

V and J are TRBV2 and TRBJ1-1, with D perhaps matching TRBD1 (5 bases). The CDR3 consists of 14 residues. Germline CDR1 is SNHLY and CDR2 is FYNNEI. V was cut by 7 bases and J by 1 base, with 13 bases left in between. Written as DNA, the CDR3 is TGTGCCAGCAACCTACGGGGGGGGAACACTGAAGCTTTCTTT. It is translated as CASNLRGGNTEAFF.

The chain recombines TRBV2 with TRBJ1-5; D might be TRBD1 (6 bases). The germline CDR1 and CDR2 sequences are SNHLY and FYNNEI. The ends were cut back, 2 bases at V and 0 bases at J, with 8 bases in the middle. The length of the CDR3 is 15 residues. CDR3 sequence reads: CASSEWTDSNQPQHF. CDR3 nucleotides: TGTGCCAGCAGTGAATGGACAGATAGCAATCAGCCCCAGCATTTT.

This sequence joins TRBV7-6 and TRBJ2-7, with 15 bases matching TRBD2. The germline gives CDR1 SGHVS, CDR2 FNYEAQ. This CDR3 is 19 amino acids long. Trimming removed 6 bases from V and 0 bases from J; junction bases left unmatched: 12. In DNA, the CDR3 is TGTGCCAGCAGTTCGCCGGGACTAGCGGGAGGCACTAGCTCCTACGAGCAGTACTTC. It is translated as CASSSPGLAGGTSSYEQYF.

This clonotype was recorded at least ten times. This sequence joins TRBV10-3 and TRBJ2-7, with 9 bases matching TRBD2. The length of the CDR3 is 13 residues. J was trimmed by 7 bases and V by 10 bases; bases with no gene match: 11. The germline V gene has CDR1 ENHRY and CDR2 SYGVKD. The CDR3 region is CASSLAGRREQYF. The CDR3 DNA reads TGTGCCAGCTCGCTAGCGGGAAGGCGGGAGCAGTACTTC.

This clonotype was seen many times. CDR3 bases: TGTGCCAGCAGCTGGACAGGGGGAACTTCTAATTCACCCCTCCACTTT. Translating it yields CASSWTGGTSNSPLHF. V gene TRBV7-9 combines with J gene TRBJ1-6; TRBD1 matches 10 bases. The CDR3 consists of 16 residues. CDR1 is SEHNR and CDR2 is FQNEAQ in the germline V gene (reference sequence). V was pared by 4 bases and J by 6 bases, with 6 bases of the junction left unmatched.

The chain carries TRBV11-2 and TRBJ1-5, with 8 bases identical to TRBD1. Germline lookup yields CDR1 SGHAT and CDR2 FQNNGV. The CDR3 is 15 residues long. V gave up 6 bases and J gave up 3 bases; unmatched junction bases: 7. The CDR3 spells CASSLLQGDNQPQHF. Here the CDR3 DNA reads TGTGCCAGCAGTTTGTTACAGGGGGACAATCAGCCCCAGCATTTT.

J is TRBJ1-5 and V is TRBV24-1; D call uncertain. Germline V gene data show CDR1 as KGHDR and CDR2 as SFDVKD. V dropped 8 bases and J dropped 2 bases, with 9 bases sitting between them. The CDR3 extends over 13 amino acids. The DNA of the CDR3 is TGTGCCACCAACCCCTGGGGCAATCAGCCCCAGCATTTT. This sequence encodes CATNPWGNQPQHF.

The sample holds a few counts of this clonotype. The genes are TRBV29-1 and TRBJ1-2; D uncertain. Deletions cut 5 bases from V and 6 bases from J, with 22 bases between. The CDR3 runs to 15 residues. Germline V gives CDR1 SQVTM, CDR2 ANQGSEA. CDR3 DNA sequence: TGCAGCGTTTGGGCAGCTGATGGGAGGGAACATGGCTACACCTTC. Its translation: CSVWAADGREHGYTF.

The chain employs TRBV7-9 and TRBJ1-4, with D hard to call. Trimming pared 8 bases from V and 5 bases from J, leaving 12 bases between. The germline V gene encodes CDR1 SEHNR and CDR2 FQNEAQ (reference sequence). This CDR3 spans 13 amino acids. As DNA, the CDR3 is TGTGCCAGCCGCCGCGGACCCAATGAAAAACTGTTTTTT. Translation: CASRRGPNEKLFF.